The TCR beta chain described here comes from a study of T cells in Graves' hyperthyroidism and ophthalmopathy. Study-wide background: Peripheral blood was drawn at first diagnosis, prior to all treatment.

Trimming took 3 bases from V and 8 from J; bases not matched to a gene: 7. This CDR3 region has 14 residues. PBMCs were collected from a 10 ml volume of fresh peripheral blood. It was RNA transcripts that yielded the amplified TCR beta CDR3 regions. With the HTBI primer set, the TCR CDR3 went through a first round of RT-PCR. From the multiplex PCR reads, TCRdb called clonotypes with MiXCR, one entry per CDR3 protein. The table includes roughly 640,000 distinct CDR3 sequences, approximately 16% detected once. The clonotype was recovered from a woman between 40 and 55 years old with Graves' ophthalmopathy. V usage is TRBV12-3 or TRBV12-4 and J usage is TRBJ2-3; TRBD1 matches at 8 bases. Specimen: blood. CDR3 bases: TGTGCCAGCAGTTTGCAGGACAGGGAGGTTACGCAGTATTTT. Protein: CASSLQDREVTQYF.